This T cell receptor (beta chain) comes out of a study of immune evolution from preneoplasia to lung adenocarcinoma. This clone is medium-sized within its sample. The sample carries other DNA sequences with the same CDR3. TCRdb keeps only in-frame clones here, not all; method: immunoSEQ multiplex PCR. This sample has some 6,300 clones; 76% occur once, and the top ten carry around 7.7%. Germline CDR1 reads SGHTA; CDR2 reads FQGTGA. CDR3 length: 15 amino acids. The ends lost 0 bases at V and 3 bases at J; junction bases unmatched: 3. The sequenced sample was FFPE minimally invasive lung adenocarcinoma tissue. The receptor's source is a person aged 60-80 years with lung adenocarcinoma. The V gene is TRBV7-3, the J gene TRBJ2-3, with 7 positions matching TRBD2. The CDR3 nucleotides are TGTGCCAGCAGCTTAACCAGCGGGGAAACAGATACGCAGTATTTT. This encodes CASSLTSGETDTQYF.